The 4 T cell receptor beta chains in this list originate from one sample, sequenced in a study of blood T cell repertoires in COVID-19. Sequencing was performed with immunoSEQ multiplex PCR; in TCRdb, only in-frame clones are kept and a portion is missing. The repertoire has 250,000 to 350,000 clones, 70% to 90% of them found once; the top ten carry 7.8%. The sample consisted of peripheral blood. The receptors derive from a woman aged 45-65 years who had recovered from COVID-19.

V is TRBV9 and J is TRBJ2-2, with TRBD2 identical over 11 bases. Unmatched junction bases numbered 10, after V lost 4 bases and J lost 8 bases. CDR3 length: 16 amino acids. Germline CDR1 is SGDLS and CDR2 is YYNGEE. As DNA, the CDR3 is TGTGCCAGCAGCCCTGGTAGCGGGGGGGCCGATGGGGAGCTGTTTTTT. Translated: CASSPGSGGADGELFF.

The chain joins TRBV28 to TRBJ1-2, with 7 bases matching TRBD1. The CDR3 has 14 residues. Germline trimming cut 6 bases from V and 4 bases from J; bases unmatched to any gene: 8. CDR1 and CDR2 from the germline V gene are MDHEN and SYDVKM. The CDR3 DNA follows: TGTGCCAGCAGCCAAAGGGGGCACGGCTATGGCTACACCTTC. This codes for CASSQRGHGYGYTF.

This clone was seen more than once but under ten times. This chain uses TRBV25-1 with TRBJ1-1; D might be TRBD1 (6 bases). Germline V gives CDR1 MGHDK, CDR2 SYGVNS. V was trimmed by 5 bases and J by 7 bases, leaving 11 bases between them. CDR3 length equals 12 residues. CDR3 DNA sequence: TGTGCCAGCAGTTACCTACAGGGTGAAGCTTTCTTT. It encodes CASSYLQGEAFF.

The V and J genes are TRBV7-6 and TRBJ2-4; tentative D call: TRBD2 (5 bases). The CDR3 runs 15 residues. Trimming pared 1 base from V and 6 bases from J, leaving 13 bases between. The germline gives CDR1 SGHVS, CDR2 FNYEAQ. This CDR3 is CASSLGHGVANIQYF. CDR3 sequence (DNA): TGTGCCAGCAGCTTAGGGCACGGGGTGGCAAACATTCAGTACTTC.